Below are 26 T cell receptor beta chains sequenced from a single sample in a study of CD8 T cells in Susac syndrome. A quantity of about 0.45 to 1 ug RNA underwent reverse transcription using random hexamers. TCRdb redid the calling of the immunoSEQ multiplex PCR reads with MiXCR, one entry per CDR3 protein. Of 100,000 or so distinct CDR3 sequences listed, 92% were seen once; the top ten hold roughly 0.11%. The sample taken for sequencing was CD8+ T cells from PBMCs. Receptors originate from a human donor in good health.

V is TRBV30 and J is TRBJ2-1, with 8 bases lining up with TRBD2. CDR1 and CDR2 from the germline V gene are GTSNPN and SVGIG (reference sequence). The CDR3 covers 15 residues. V shed 3 bases and J 5 bases; nucleotides not matched to a gene: 9. The CDR3 loop reads CAWSTRAGDHNEQFF. Written as DNA, the CDR3 is TGTGCCTGGAGCACTAGAGCGGGAGACCACAATGAGCAGTTCTTC.

V usage is TRBV6-6 and J usage is TRBJ2-1; 7 nucleotides line up with TRBD2. The germline V gene has CDR1 MNHNY and CDR2 SVGAGI (reference sequence). The CDR3 sequence is 15 residues long. Trimming cost V 6 bases and J 5 bases; bases outside gene matches: 10. This CDR3 is CASREKSGVDNEQFF. The CDR3 bases are TGTGCCAGCAGAGAAAAAAGCGGGGTCGACAATGAGCAGTTCTTC.

This chain uses TRBV6-5 with TRBJ2-5; D tentatively fits TRBD1 or TRBD2 (5 bases each). V was trimmed by 2 bases and J by 4 bases, leaving 8 bases between them. The CDR3 runs 13 residues. CDR1 and CDR2 from the germline V gene are MNHEY and SVGAGI. CDR3 bases: TGTGCCAGCAGTTACGGGGGTCCAGAGACCCAGTACTTC. It specifies CASSYGGPETQYF.

The chain is built from TRBV7-6 and TRBJ2-7, with D possibly being TRBD2 (5 bases). The CDR3 extends over 15 amino acids. From germline, CDR1 is SGHVS and CDR2 FNYEAQ. Trimming took off 0 bases at V and 4 bases at J, with 13 bases between the two ends. Here the CDR3 reads CASSLAPGEGYEQYF. CDR3 DNA sequence: TGTGCCAGCAGCTTAGCCCCCGGGGAAGGGTACGAGCAGTACTTC.

The chain combines TRBV9 with TRBJ2-7; D perhaps matches TRBD2 (6 bases). Deletions cut 1 base from V and 2 bases from J, with 13 bases between. Germline CDR1 SGDLS, CDR2 YYNGEE. The CDR3 totals 15 residues. Here the CDR3 reads CASSVTGGPTYEQYF. CDR3 in DNA: TGTGCCAGCAGCGTAACAGGAGGGCCGACCTACGAGCAGTACTTC.

V usage is TRBV9 and J usage is TRBJ2-1; D is undetermined. V lost 3 bases and J 4 bases, leaving 11 bases between the germline ends. The CDR3 loop spans 14 amino acids. Germline V gene data show CDR1 as SGDLS and CDR2 as YYNGEE. The CDR3 sequence: CASSGAIPYNEQFF. CDR3 bases: TGTGCCAGCAGCGGGGCGATCCCTTACAATGAGCAGTTCTTC.

The chain links TRBV27 to TRBJ2-5, with TRBD1 matching 11 bases. This CDR3 comprises 15 residues. The V segment lost 4 bases and the J segment 2 bases; nucleotides outside the gene matches: 3. Germline assignment: CDR1 MNHEY and CDR2 SMNVEV (reference sequence). For the CDR3, the DNA is TGTGCCAGCAGTTCGGGGACAGGGGGGCAAGAGACCCAGTACTTC. Translation: CASSSGTGGQETQYF.

The J gene is TRBJ2-2, the V gene TRBV29-1; D is ambiguous. This CDR3 region has 14 residues. Trimming pared 6 bases from V and 6 bases from J, leaving 17 bases between. Germline CDR1 and CDR2: SQVTM and ANQGSEA. The CDR3 DNA reads as TGCAGCGTGAAATCAGGAGCCCCAGCCGGGGAGCTGTTTTTT. It encodes CSVKSGAPAGELFF.

This rearrangement joins TRBV4-1 to TRBJ1-5; D may be TRBD1 (5 bases). CDR3 length: 15 amino acids. Germline-derived CDR1 and CDR2 are MGHRA and YSYEKL. V was cut by 4 bases and J by 4 bases, with 14 bases left in between. CDR3 amino acids: CASSPGAQGNQPQHF. The CDR3 region has the DNA TGCGCCAGCAGCCCGGGCGCTCAGGGAAATCAGCCCCAGCATTTT.

The rearrangement joins TRBV4-3 to TRBJ2-7; D is perhaps TRBD1 (5 bases). V dropped 4 bases and J dropped 2 bases, with 12 bases sitting between them. This CDR3 comprises 14 residues. Looked up from germline, CDR1 is LGHNA and CDR2 is YSLEER. CDR3: CASSPRQTPYEQYF. CDR3 nucleotides: TGCGCCAGCAGCCCTCGACAGACCCCCTACGAGCAGTACTTC.

The chain recombines TRBV7-9 with TRBJ2-7; 12 nucleotides align to TRBD2. The V segment lost 7 bases and the J segment 1 base; nucleotides outside the gene matches: 11. Germline-derived CDR1 and CDR2 are SEHNR and FQNEAQ (reference sequence). CDR3 length equals 17 residues. The CDR3 DNA follows: TGTGCCAGCACCGCACTAGCGGGAGGCCCTCAGTCCTACGAGCAGTACTTC. It specifies CASTALAGGPQSYEQYF.

V is TRBV6-1 and J is TRBJ2-2, with TRBD2 matching over 10 bases. Germline assignment: CDR1 MNHNS and CDR2 SASEGT. V was pared by 7 bases and J by 3 bases, with 14 bases of the junction left unmatched. The CDR3 is 18 residues long. The CDR3 sequence: CASTNPPSGRFYTGELFF. CDR3 nucleotides: TGTGCCAGCACTAACCCCCCTAGCGGGAGATTTTACACCGGGGAGCTGTTTTTT.

The chain employs TRBV2 and TRBJ2-1; perhaps D is TRBD1 or TRBD2 (5 bases each). Trimming pared 7 bases from V and 0 bases from J, leaving 19 bases between. The CDR3 contains 17 residues. CDR1 SNHLY and CDR2 FYNNEI come from the germline V gene. Here the CDR3 reads CASMGEMLRSSYNEQFF. CDR3 sequence (DNA): TGTGCCAGCATGGGGGAAATGTTGAGGAGCTCCTACAATGAGCAGTTCTTC.

The rearrangement links TRBV7-6 to TRBJ2-7; the D call may be TRBD1 or TRBD2 (5 bases each). The V gene's germline CDR1 is SGHVS and CDR2 FNYEAQ. V was clipped by 4 bases and J by 4 bases, with 20 bases between them. CDR3 length: 16 amino acids. The CDR3 nucleotides are TGTGCCAGCAGCTCCTCTTCGGGGCATCAGACTTACGAGCAGTACTTC. It is translated as CASSSSSGHQTYEQYF.

The chain carries TRBV14 and TRBJ1-2, with D possibly TRBD1 on 5 matching bases. Germline loops: CDR1 SGHDN, CDR2 FVKESK. V dropped 3 bases and J dropped 0 bases, with 8 bases sitting between them. The CDR3 sequence is 14 residues long. Here the CDR3 DNA reads TGTGCCAGCAGCCACGCAGGGCCTAACTATGGCTACACCTTC. Encoded protein: CASSHAGPNYGYTF.

This chain joins TRBV7-2 and TRBJ2-7; 11 bases are a match to TRBD2. Germline CDR1 SGHTA, CDR2 FQGNSA. CDR3 length: 16 residues. V shed 5 bases and J 2 bases; nucleotides not matched to a gene: 8. CDR3 coding DNA: TGTGCCAGCAGCCCATGGACTAGCGGGTTCCCCTACGAGCAGTACTTC. Its protein product is CASSPWTSGFPYEQYF.

This clonotype showed up just once. J is TRBJ2-3 and V is TRBV6-2 or TRBV6-3; 10 bases are a match to TRBD2. The V gene's germline CDR1 is MNHEY and CDR2 SVGEGT. Trimming removed 6 bases from V and 1 base from J; junction bases left unmatched: 7. The CDR3 runs to 16 residues. CDR3 residues: CASSPTGTSGTDTQYF. CDR3 nucleotide sequence: TGTGCCAGCAGCCCCACCGGGACTAGCGGCACAGATACGCAGTATTTT.

The chain combines TRBV7-2 with TRBJ1-1; no firm D call. The CDR3 contains 13 residues. V was clipped by 2 bases and J by 5 bases, with 9 bases between them. Germline V CDR1 and CDR2: SGHTA, FQGNSA. CDR3 residues: CASSLLLSTEAFF. CDR3 nucleotide sequence: TGTGCCAGCAGCTTACTGTTGTCGACTGAAGCTTTCTTT.

V and J are TRBV6-2 or TRBV6-3 and TRBJ1-1; D remains ambiguous. The CDR3 runs to 18 residues. Germline V gives CDR1 MNHEY, CDR2 SVGEGT. Trimming cost V 4 bases and J 3 bases, with 24 bases left between them. CDR3 DNA sequence: TGTGCCAGCAGTTTCGAAGCGTGGCAGCTGAGTCCCGACACTGAAGCTTTCTTT. It translates to CASSFEAWQLSPDTEAFF.

This clonotype is a singleton in its sample. J is TRBJ1-5 and V is TRBV2; no clear D gene. Germline V gene sequence: CDR1 SNHLY, CDR2 FYNNEI. V was pared by 3 bases and J by 9 bases, with 15 bases between. There are 14 residues in the CDR3. The CDR3: CASSETSSSWPQHF. Written as DNA, the CDR3 is TGTGCCAGCAGTGAGACATCCTCCTCTTGGCCCCAGCATTTT.

The gene calls are TRBV7-3 and TRBJ2-3, with a weak D call TRBD2 (6 bases). V dropped 4 bases and J dropped 6 bases, with 14 bases sitting between them. Germline CDR1 reads SGHTA; CDR2 reads FQGTGA. This CDR3 has 14 residues. This CDR3 is CASSSGTLGDTQYF. The CDR3, as DNA: TGTGCCAGCAGCTCCGGGACTCTCGGGGATACGCAGTATTTT. The whole variable domain, remainder taken from reference TRBV7-3 and TRBJ2-3, is GAGVSQTPSNKVTEKGKYVELRCDPISGHTALYWYRQSLGQGPEFLIYFQGTGAADDSGLPNDRFFAVRPEGSVSTLKIQRTERGDSAVYLCASSSGTLGDTQYFGPGTRLTVL.

The CDR3 here is CASSDPGQGTVFDIQYF. The DNA for the CDR3 is TGTGCCAGCAGTGACCCGGGACAGGGGACGGTTTTCGACATTCAGTACTTC. The rearrangement joins TRBV25-1 to TRBJ2-4; 10 positions match TRBD1. This CDR3 comprises 17 residues. From germline, CDR1 is MGHDK and CDR2 SYGVNS. The junction had 13 bases not matched to a gene; V was cut back by 3 bases and J by 8 bases.

The chain couples TRBV27 to TRBJ2-5, with D perhaps matching TRBD2 (6 bases). The length of the CDR3 is 14 residues. Germline V gene sequence: CDR1 MNHEY, CDR2 SMNVEV (reference sequence). V was shortened by 4 bases and J by 5 bases, with 14 bases between the two germline ends. The CDR3 nucleotides are TGTGCCAGCAGTTCCCTCGGGACTTCCGAGACCCAGTACTTC. Amino acid sequence: CASSSLGTSETQYF.

V and J are TRBV5-4 and TRBJ2-2, with 14 bases matching TRBD2. V lost 2 bases to trimming and J lost 6 bases; unmatched junction nucleotides: 3. From germline, CDR1 is SGHNT and CDR2 YYREEE (reference sequence). The CDR3 extends over 16 amino acids. CDR3 nucleotides: TGTGCCAGCAGCTTCGGGACTAGCGGGAGTCCCGGGGAGCTGTTTTTT. Encoded protein: CASSFGTSGSPGELFF. Using reference TRBV5-4 and TRBJ2-2 for the parts outside the CDR3, the full variable domain is ETGVTQSPTHLIKTRGQQVTLRCSSQSGHNTVSWYQQALGQGPQFIFQYYREEENGRGNFPPRFSGLQFPNYSSELNVNALELDDSALYLCASSFGTSGSPGELFFGEGSRLTVL.

The V gene is TRBV20-1, the J gene TRBJ2-5; D may be TRBD2 (7 bases). V shed 0 bases and J shed 5 bases, with 16 bases lying between them. Germline V gene lookup returns CDR1 DFQATT and CDR2 SNEGSKA (reference sequence). The CDR3 runs to 15 residues. The CDR3 nucleotides are TGCAGTGCTAGAGATGGGGGGGCCCGCAGGGAGACCCAGTACTTC. The encoded protein is CSARDGGARRETQYF.

This clonotype was observed once. The V and J genes are TRBV14 and TRBJ2-4, with no clear D. This CDR3 has 14 residues. Germline-derived CDR1 and CDR2 are SGHDN and FVKESK. Trimming took 1 base from V and 0 from J, leaving 4 bases between them. For the CDR3, the DNA is TGTGCCAGCAGCCAAGTTGGAGCCAAAAACATTCAGTACTTC. Its protein is CASSQVGAKNIQYF.